The entry below gives a single TCR beta chain sequence along with its context. The target antigen is unknown. Trimming took off 4 bases at V and 2 bases at J, with 19 bases between the two ends. CDR1 is SGHAT, CDR2 FQNNGV, per germline. This CDR3 is 17 amino acids long. Libraries of TCR beta came from iRepertoire HTBI primers plus Arm-PCR of CDR3 regions. TCRdb independently ran MiXCR on the multiplex PCR reads; one entry per CDR3 protein. This sample has 240,000 or so distinct CDR3 sequences, with roughly 21% found just once. This record belongs to a study of regulatory T cells in long-lasting Graves disease. Time point: newly diagnosed GD, antithyroid drugs for less than 3 months. PBMC-derived RNA was used for the TCR library. It was by American Thyroid Association guidelines that Graves' disease was diagnosed. Study conclusions and caveats: Accuracy might have suffered from few samples. Gene preferences differed: TRBV28, TRBJ1-2, TRBJ2-5 in persistent cases.

The sequenced sample was peripheral blood mononuclear cells (PBMCs), obtained at new diagnosis, from a patient treated with antithyroid drugs. This receptor was taken from a female donor with Graves disease. V and J are TRBV11-2 and TRBJ2-3, with D possibly being TRBD2 (6 bases). The CDR3 reads CASSSAARLANTDTQYF. The CDR3 DNA is TGTGCCAGCAGCTCCGCCGCCAGGCTAGCGAACACAGATACGCAGTATTTT.